These T cell receptor beta chains were read from a single sample in a study of blood T cell repertoires in COVID-19. Assay: immunoSEQ multiplex PCR; the TCRdb copy retains only in-frame clones and omits some. The table lists about 68,000 clones, 80% to 90% of them singletons. Sequenced sample: peripheral blood. The receptors were gathered from a man in his fifties with active COVID-19. CDR3s include the opening cysteine and the closing phenylalanine or tryptophan. D genes are given only for firm matches. Size values are once, few and many counts, or a class for expanded clones, and some rows have none.

.,TRBV11-2,once,TRBJ2-1,CASSLEGVPYNEQFF,TGTGCCAGCAGCTTAGAAGGGGTGCCCTACAATGAGCAGTTCTTC
.,TRBV28,.,TRBJ2-5,CASSFGLARVLRGAEKETQYF,TGTGCCAGCAGTTTCGGTCTAGCGCGGGTGCTTCGGGGGGCGGAAAAAGAGACCCAGTACTTC
.,TRBV29-1,.,TRBJ2-2,CSVQKNTGELFF,TGCAGCGTTCAGAAGAACACCGGGGAGCTGTTTTTT
TRBD1,TRBV7-9,.,TRBJ1-6,CASSLDRVGNSPLHF,TGTGCCAGCAGCTTGGACAGGGTCGGTAATTCACCCCTCCACTTT
.,TRBV5-1,.,TRBJ1-6,CASSLARDIQSPLHF,TGCGCCAGCAGCTTGGCTCGGGACATACAATCACCCCTCCACTTT
TRBD1,TRBV5-5,.,TRBJ1-5,CASSPGTEGQPQHF,TGTGCCAGCAGCCCCGGGACAGAGGGGCAGCCCCAGCATTTT
TRBD1,TRBV6-6,.,TRBJ1-2,CASRQGDGYTF,TGTGCCAGTAGACAGGGGGACGGCTACACCTTC
.,TRBV10-3,.,TRBJ2-7,CAISSLDSAQYF,TGTGCCATCAGCTCCTTAGACAGTGCGCAGTACTTC
TRBD1,TRBV29-1,.,TRBJ2-1,CSLDRVFTNEQFF,TGCAGCCTCGACAGGGTGTTTACGAATGAGCAGTTCTTC
.,TRBV6-1,once,TRBJ1-4,CASSVHSWPTTNEKLFF,TGTGCCAGCAGTGTTCATAGCTGGCCTACAACTAATGAAAAACTGTTTTTT
.,TRBV5-6,.,TRBJ1-6,CASSLLGVTPLHF,TGTGCCAGCAGCTTGTTAGGGGTGACCCCCCTCCACTTT
.,TRBV5-1,.,TRBJ1-1,CASSLMGEGTEAFF,TGCGCCAGCAGCTTGATGGGCGAGGGCACTGAAGCTTTCTTT
.,TRBV19,.,TRBJ2-2,CASSISGFTGELFF,TGTGCCAGTAGTATTTCGGGTTTCACCGGGGAGCTGTTTTTT
.,TRBV27,.,TRBJ2-2,CASSRGNGELFF,TGTGCCAGCAGTCGAGGTAACGGGGAGCTGTTTTTT
TRBD2,TRBV19,.,TRBJ2-7,CASSPLGREGLYEQYF,TGTGCCAGTAGTCCGCTGGGCCGGGAGGGCCTCTACGAGCAGTACTTC
TRBD1,TRBV19,.,TRBJ1-2,CASSGQAWYGYTF,TGTGCCAGTTCGGGACAGGCCTGGTATGGCTACACCTTC
TRBD1,TRBV19,.,TRBJ2-5,CASSIRTGIPETQYF,TGTGCCAGTAGTATACGGACAGGGATTCCAGAGACCCAGTACTTC
.,TRBV25-1,.,TRBJ2-5,CASSGSGVGLETQYF,TGTGCCAGCAGTGGATCAGGGGTAGGGTTGGAGACCCAGTACTTC
TRBD1,TRBV6-6,.,TRBJ2-7,CASRPPGQGSYEQYF,TGTGCCAGCAGGCCCCCGGGACAGGGTAGCTACGAGCAGTACTTC
TRBD1,TRBV6-5,.,TRBJ2-5,CASTQTGVRETQYF,TGTGCCAGCACCCAGACAGGGGTGCGAGAGACCCAGTACTTC
.,TRBV7-2,.,TRBJ1-2,CASSLRDKNYGYTF,TGTGCCAGCAGCTTAAGGGACAAGAACTATGGCTACACCTTC
TRBD2,TRBV5-1,.,TRBJ2-5,CASSLVGTSGFQETQYF,TGCGCCAGCAGCTTGGTCGGGACTAGCGGCTTCCAAGAGACCCAGTACTTC
TRBD1,TRBV2,.,TRBJ2-2,CASSMYAGGGELFF,TGTGCCAGCAGTATGTATGCAGGGGGCGGGGAGCTGTTTTTT
TRBD1,TRBV5-1,.,TRBJ2-1,CASSFRQGGNEQFF,TGCGCCAGCAGCTTCAGACAGGGCGGGAATGAGCAGTTCTTC
.,TRBV5-8,.,TRBJ1-1,CASSLGTFSSTEAFF,TGTGCCAGCAGCTTGGGAACTTTTTCTTCCACTGAAGCTTTCTTT
.,TRBV6-2/TRBV6-3,.,TRBJ2-7,CASSGSFRGTAYSYEQYF,TGTGCCAGCAGCGGCAGCTTCCGCGGGACAGCTTACTCCTACGAGCAGTACTTC
TRBD1,TRBV11-2,.,TRBJ1-1,CASSLDSEGAGWTEAFF,TGTGCCAGCAGCTTAGATTCCGAGGGGGCAGGGTGGACTGAAGCTTTCTTT
.,TRBV5-4,many,TRBJ2-7,CASHQGGRSYEQYF,TGTGCCAGCCATCAAGGAGGGAGGTCCTACGAGCAGTACTTC
.,TRBV5-5,once,TRBJ2-7,CASSWDILSYEQYF,TGTGCCAGCAGCTGGGACATCCTATCCTACGAGCAGTACTTC
.,TRBV5-1,.,TRBJ2-5,CASSFMGEDETQYF,TGCGCCAGCAGCTTCATGGGGGAGGATGAGACCCAGTACTTC
.,TRBV16,.,TRBJ2-3,CASSQGSSRAQYF,TGTGCCAGCAGCCAAGGATCCAGCCGGGCGCAGTATTTT
.,TRBV6-2/TRBV6-3,.,TRBJ2-7,CASSSRVDEQYF,TGTGCCAGCAGCTCGAGGGTGGACGAGCAGTACTTC
.,TRBV7-8,.,TRBJ1-3,CASSFLGGGVSGNTIYF,TGTGCCAGCAGCTTTCTGGGGGGGGGCGTGAGTGGAAACACCATATATTTT
.,TRBV11-1,.,TRBJ1-1,CASRAGENTEAFF,TGTGCCAGCAGAGCAGGGGAGAACACTGAAGCTTTCTTT
.,TRBV7-9,.,TRBJ1-4,CASSRRGDPGEKLFF,TGTGCCAGCAGCCGGAGGGGTGACCCTGGGGAAAAACTGTTTTTT
.,TRBV24-1,.,TRBJ2-1,CATSEGQGGGDEQFF,TGTGCCACCAGTGAAGGACAGGGCGGGGGCGATGAGCAGTTCTTC
.,TRBV6-5,.,TRBJ2-3,CASATLGTDTQYF,TGTGCCAGCGCCACTCTGGGCACAGATACGCAGTATTTT